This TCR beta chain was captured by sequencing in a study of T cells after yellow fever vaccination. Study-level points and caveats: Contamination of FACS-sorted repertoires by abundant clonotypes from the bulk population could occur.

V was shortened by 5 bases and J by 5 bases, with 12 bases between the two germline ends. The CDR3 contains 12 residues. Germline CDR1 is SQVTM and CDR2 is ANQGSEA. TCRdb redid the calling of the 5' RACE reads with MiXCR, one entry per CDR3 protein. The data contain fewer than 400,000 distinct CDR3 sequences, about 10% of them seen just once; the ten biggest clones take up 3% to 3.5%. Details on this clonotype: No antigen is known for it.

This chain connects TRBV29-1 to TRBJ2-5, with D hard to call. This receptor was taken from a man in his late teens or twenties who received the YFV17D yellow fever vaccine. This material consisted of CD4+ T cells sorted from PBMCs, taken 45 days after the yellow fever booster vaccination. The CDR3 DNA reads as TGCAGCGTTTGGACGGCACCGGAGACCCAGTACTTC. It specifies CSVWTAPETQYF.